Below are 21 T cell receptor beta chains sequenced from a single sample in a study of blood T cell repertoires in COVID-19. TCRdb's table, derived via immunoSEQ multiplex PCR, lists solely in-frame clones and lacks some. The sample yields around 250,000 clones, roughly 89% seen once. Sequenced material: peripheral blood. Every receptor here comes from a woman aged 25 to 39 with active or convalescent COVID-19.

This chain connects TRBV9 to TRBJ2-1; 9 bases align to TRBD2. The germline gives CDR1 SGDLS, CDR2 YYNGEE. This CDR3 is 14 amino acids long. Losses at the gene ends were 4 bases for V and 9 bases for J; bases not matched to a gene: 8. CDR3 amino acids: CASSRSSGGGEQFF. The CDR3 bases are TGTGCCAGCAGCAGAAGTAGCGGGGGAGGTGAGCAGTTCTTC. Drawing the rest from reference TRBV9 and TRBJ2-1, the complete variable domain is DSGVTQTPKHLITATGQRVTLRCSPRSGDLSVYWYQQSLDQGLQFLIQYYNGEERAKGNILERFSAQQFPDLHSELNLSSLELGDSALYFCASSRSSGGGEQFFGPGTRLTVL.

This chain uses TRBV9 with TRBJ1-1; the D is unclear. CDR1 SGDLS and CDR2 YYNGEE come from the germline V gene. The CDR3 consists of 13 residues. V lost 1 base and J lost 0, with 4 bases in between. CDR3 nucleotide sequence: TGTGCCAGCAGCGTATTCTTGAACACTGAAGCTTTCTTT. Translating gives CASSVFLNTEAFF.

V is TRBV9 and J is TRBJ1-4; 7 bases align to TRBD1. The trim removed 4 bases at V and 8 bases at J, leaving 11 bases unmatched. CDR3 length equals 15 residues. Germline CDR1 is SGDLS and CDR2 is YYNGEE. The CDR3 DNA reads TGTGCCAGCAGCCCAGGGGGAGTCCGTCGGGAAAAACTGTTTTTT. This gives the protein CASSPGGVRREKLFF.

The chain is built from TRBV9 and TRBJ1-3, with 9 bases fitting TRBD1. In germline, CDR1 is SGDLS, CDR2 YYNGEE. The length of the CDR3 is 16 residues. After removal of 0 bases from V and 4 bases from J, the junction contained 5 bases not matched to a gene. Here the CDR3 DNA reads TGTGCCAGCAGCGTAGCACAGGGGGCAGGAGGAAACACCATATATTTT. This sequence encodes CASSVAQGAGGNTIYF.

The chain joins TRBV28 to TRBJ2-3, with 13 bases lining up with TRBD2. Germline V gene data show CDR1 as MDHEN and CDR2 as SYDVKM. V lost 3 bases to trimming and J lost 1 base; unmatched junction nucleotides: 4. This CDR3 is built from 17 residues. The CDR3 DNA is TGTGCCAGCAGTTTCTACGGGACTAGCGGGGGCACAGATACGCAGTATTTT. Translating it yields CASSFYGTSGGTDTQYF.

CDR3 sequence reads: CASSEEGPITGPLHF. The CDR3 DNA reads as TGTGCCAGCAGTGAGGAAGGCCCCATCACCGGGCCCCTCCACTTT. This chain uses TRBV6-4 with TRBJ1-6, with D unclear. This CDR3 is 15 amino acids long. Germline V gives CDR1 MRHNA, CDR2 SNTAGT. With 3 bases removed from V and 13 bases from J, the gap between germline ends came to 19 bases.

The gene calls are TRBV6-6 and TRBJ2-1, with D maybe TRBD2 (5 bases). The CDR3 is 20 residues long. Germline CDR1 is MNHNY and CDR2 is SVGAGI (reference sequence). The germline V and J ends were trimmed by 5 bases and 0 bases, with 26 bases remaining between them. The CDR3, as DNA: TGTGCCAGCAGTCCCCAGCGGCTAAGGCGGTTTTCTCGCTCCTACAATGAGCAGTTCTTC. It encodes CASSPQRLRRFSRSYNEQFF.

This chain uses TRBV4-3 with TRBJ2-1, with 8 bases lining up with TRBD2. Germline CDR1 LGHNA, CDR2 YSLEER. The V and J ends lost 1 base and 2 bases, in that order; junction bases with no gene match: 4. The CDR3 spans 16 residues. The DNA of the CDR3 is TGCGCCAGCAGCCAAGCGCGGGGACTAGCCTACAATGAGCAGTTCTTC. It codes for CASSQARGLAYNEQFF.

This sequence joins TRBV7-2 and TRBJ2-5; TRBD1 agrees at 8 bases. Germline values: CDR1 SGHTA, CDR2 FQGNSA. The CDR3 has 14 amino acids. V gave up 3 bases and J gave up 4 bases; unmatched junction bases: 4. The CDR3 is CASSFAGGVETQYF. The CDR3, as DNA: TGTGCCAGCAGCTTCGCAGGGGGCGTAGAGACCCAGTACTTC.

The CDR3 bases are TGTGCCAGCAGCTTTGCCCCGGGACAGGGGGGAGAAAAACTGTTTTTT. Amino acids: CASSFAPGQGGEKLFF. This rearrangement joins TRBV7-2 to TRBJ1-4; 11 nucleotides match TRBD1. The CDR3 is 16 residues long. The V gene's germline CDR1 is SGHTA and CDR2 FQGNSA. J gave up 8 bases and V 3 bases, and 8 bases lay outside the gene matches.

V gene TRBV19 combines with J gene TRBJ2-5; maybe TRBD1 (6 bases). Germline CDR1 reads LNHDA; CDR2 reads SQIVND (reference sequence). The CDR3 contains 13 residues. V lost 6 bases, J lost 5 bases, and 13 bases lay in between. CDR3 sequence: CASRTGFGETQYF. Here the CDR3 DNA reads TGTGCCAGTAGAACAGGGTTCGGGGAGACCCAGTACTTC.

V is TRBV6-4 and J is TRBJ2-3, with 9 bases identical to TRBD2. CDR3 length: 15 amino acids. CDR1 and CDR2 from the germline V gene are MRHNA and SNTAGT. V was pared by 8 bases and J by 5 bases, with 11 bases of the junction left unmatched. CDR3: CASAAGGPGGDTQYF. Written as DNA, the CDR3 is TGTGCCAGCGCAGCGGGGGGCCCTGGAGGAGATACGCAGTATTTT.

V and J are TRBV30 and TRBJ1-2; 10 nucleotides agree with TRBD1. The germline CDR1 and CDR2 sequences are GTSNPN and SVGIG (reference sequence). V lost 5 bases, J lost 1 base, and 1 base stayed unmatched. The CDR3 is 13 residues long. The CDR3 spells CAWGTGDNYGYTF. The CDR3 nucleotides read TGTGCCTGGGGGACAGGGGATAACTATGGCTACACCTTC.

The chain is built from TRBV19 and TRBJ1-2; D is possibly TRBD1 (5 bases). Deletions cut 9 bases from V and 5 bases from J, with 19 bases between. CDR3 length: 14 residues. Germline CDR1 reads LNHDA; CDR2 reads SQIVND (reference sequence). The CDR3 loop is CASLPARDYYGYTF. The DNA of the CDR3 is TGTGCCAGCCTCCCCGCGAGGGACTATTATGGCTACACCTTC.

On this clone itself: The sample has other DNA sequences that encode this CDR3 too. This chain uses TRBV9 with TRBJ1-6, with D hard to call. Germline CDR1 SGDLS, CDR2 YYNGEE. The CDR3 covers 15 residues. The V gene lost 4 bases and the J gene lost 3 bases, with 11 bases spanning the gap. The CDR3 coding sequence is TGTGCCAGCAGCCCACCCGGGAGCTATAATTCACCCCTCCACTTT. It is translated as CASSPPGSYNSPLHF.

The table lists this clone with a count of one. The chain links TRBV6-5 to TRBJ2-3, with 8 positions matching TRBD2. CDR1 MNHEY and CDR2 SVGAGI come from the germline V gene. The V segment lost 4 bases and the J segment 2 bases; nucleotides outside the gene matches: 2. The CDR3 is made up of 14 amino acids. Here the CDR3 reads CASSFSGATDTQYF. In DNA form, the CDR3 reads TGTGCCAGCAGTTTTAGCGGGGCCACAGATACGCAGTATTTT.

The chain carries TRBV24-1 and TRBJ1-5, with TRBD1 as a possible D gene (5 bases). CDR1 is KGHDR, CDR2 SFDVKD, per germline. V lost 1 base to trimming and J lost 2 bases, with 8 bases between them. The CDR3 spans 15 residues. The CDR3, as DNA: TGTGCCACCAGTGATTTAAAAGGGGGCAATCAGCCCCAGCATTTT. This gives the protein CATSDLKGGNQPQHF.

This clone has a single count. This chain links TRBV5-6 with TRBJ2-1; the D gene is possibly TRBD2 (5 bases). The length of the CDR3 is 14 residues. CDR1 is SGHDT and CDR2 is YYEEEE in the germline V gene. Trimming cost V 4 bases and J 4 bases, with 12 bases left between them. The CDR3 spells CASSPPAGYNEQFF. The DNA of the CDR3 is TGTGCCAGCAGCCCTCCCGCGGGTTACAATGAGCAGTTCTTC.

J is TRBJ1-5 and V is TRBV19; possibly TRBD1 for D (6 bases). Trimming shortened V by 5 bases and J by 5 bases, and 13 bases separated the two germline ends. The CDR3 covers 14 residues. The germline CDR1 and CDR2 sequences are LNHDA and SQIVND (reference sequence). The CDR3 nucleotides read TGTGCCAGTAGTTCGGACAGATCCTATCAGCCCCAGCATTTT. Protein sequence: CASSSDRSYQPQHF.

This clone was counted only a few times. The chain has TRBV6-5 and TRBJ2-1; 9 bases align to TRBD2. Per the germline V gene, CDR1 is MNHEY and CDR2 is SVGAGI. V shed 6 bases, J shed 7 bases, and the junction held 7 bases outside the gene matches. The CDR3 consists of 14 residues. The CDR3 DNA reads as TGTGCCAGCAGCAAGCGGGGGGCGATGAATGAGCAGTTCTTC. This translates into CASSKRGAMNEQFF.

The chain links TRBV5-6 to TRBJ2-1; possible D gene TRBD2, 7 bases. Trimming pared 0 bases from V and 6 bases from J, leaving 19 bases between. The CDR3 sequence is 17 residues long. Germline loops: CDR1 SGHDT, CDR2 YYEEEE. CDR3 residues: CASSLVAGGGSLNEQFF. CDR3 nucleotides: TGTGCCAGCAGCTTGGTCGCTGGGGGGGGCAGTCTCAATGAGCAGTTCTTC.